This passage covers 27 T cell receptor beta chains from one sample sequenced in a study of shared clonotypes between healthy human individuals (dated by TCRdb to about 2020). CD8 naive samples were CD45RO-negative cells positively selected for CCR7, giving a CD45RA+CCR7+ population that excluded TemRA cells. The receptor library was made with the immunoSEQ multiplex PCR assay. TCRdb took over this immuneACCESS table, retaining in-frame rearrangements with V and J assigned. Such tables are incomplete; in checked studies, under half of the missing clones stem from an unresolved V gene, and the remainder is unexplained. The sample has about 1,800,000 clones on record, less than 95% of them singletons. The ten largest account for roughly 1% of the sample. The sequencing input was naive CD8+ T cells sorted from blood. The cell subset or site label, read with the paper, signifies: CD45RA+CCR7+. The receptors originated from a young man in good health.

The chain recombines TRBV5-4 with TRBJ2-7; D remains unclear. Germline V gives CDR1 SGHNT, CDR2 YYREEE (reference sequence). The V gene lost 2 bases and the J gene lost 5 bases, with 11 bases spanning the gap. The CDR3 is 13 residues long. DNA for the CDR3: TGTGCCAGCAGCTTTACTTCGGGTGACGAGCAGTACTTC. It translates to CASSFTSGDEQYF.

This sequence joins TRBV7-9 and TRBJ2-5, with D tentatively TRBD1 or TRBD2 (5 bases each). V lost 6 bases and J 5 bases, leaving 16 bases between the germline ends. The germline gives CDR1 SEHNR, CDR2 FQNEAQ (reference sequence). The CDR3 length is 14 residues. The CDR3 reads CASRTGTWEETQYF. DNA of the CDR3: TGTGCCAGCAGGACCGGGACCTGGGAGGAGACCCAGTACTTC.

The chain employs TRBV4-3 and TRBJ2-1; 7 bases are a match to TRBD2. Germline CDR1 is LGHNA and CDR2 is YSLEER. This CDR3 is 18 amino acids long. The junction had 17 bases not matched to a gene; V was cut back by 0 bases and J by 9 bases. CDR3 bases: TGCGCCAGCAGCCAAGAGGGGGTTTTATCGGGAGGCATAAGTGAGCAGTTCTTC. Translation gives CASSQEGVLSGGISEQFF.

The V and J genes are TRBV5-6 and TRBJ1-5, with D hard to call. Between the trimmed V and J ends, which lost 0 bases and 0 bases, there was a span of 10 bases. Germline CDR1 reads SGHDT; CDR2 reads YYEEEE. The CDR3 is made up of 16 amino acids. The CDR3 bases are TGTGCCAGCAGCTTGGCGGCAGTGACTAGCAATCAGCCCCAGCATTTT. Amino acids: CASSLAAVTSNQPQHF.

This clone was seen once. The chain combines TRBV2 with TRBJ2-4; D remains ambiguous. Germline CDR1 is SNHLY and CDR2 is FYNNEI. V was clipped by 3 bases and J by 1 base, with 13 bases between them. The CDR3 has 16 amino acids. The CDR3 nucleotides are TGTGCCAGCAGTGATCCCTCTGGTACCGCCAAAAACATTCAGTACTTC. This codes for CASSDPSGTAKNIQYF.

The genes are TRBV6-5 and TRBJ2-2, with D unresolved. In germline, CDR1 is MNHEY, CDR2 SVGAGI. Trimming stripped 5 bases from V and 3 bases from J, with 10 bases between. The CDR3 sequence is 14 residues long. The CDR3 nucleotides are TGTGCCAGCAGTGGCTACCATGACACCGGGGAGCTGTTTTTT. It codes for CASSGYHDTGELFF.

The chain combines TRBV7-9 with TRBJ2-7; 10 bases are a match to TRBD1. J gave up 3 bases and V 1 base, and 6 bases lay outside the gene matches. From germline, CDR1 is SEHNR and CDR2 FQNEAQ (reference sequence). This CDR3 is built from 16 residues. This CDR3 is CASSLVGTGVFYEQYF. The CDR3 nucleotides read TGTGCCAGCAGCTTAGTTGGGACAGGGGTTTTCTACGAGCAGTACTTC.

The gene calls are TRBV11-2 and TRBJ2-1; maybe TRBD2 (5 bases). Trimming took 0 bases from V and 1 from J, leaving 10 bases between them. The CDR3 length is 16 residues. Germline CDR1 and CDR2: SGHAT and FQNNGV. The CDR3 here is CASSLEVRGSYNEQFF. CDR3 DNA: TGTGCCAGCAGCTTAGAGGTGCGCGGGTCCTACAATGAGCAGTTCTTC.

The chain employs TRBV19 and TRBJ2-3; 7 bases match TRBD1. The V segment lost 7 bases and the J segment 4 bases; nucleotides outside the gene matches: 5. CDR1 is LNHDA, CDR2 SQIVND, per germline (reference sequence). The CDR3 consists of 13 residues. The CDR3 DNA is TGTGCCAGTATCGCTCAGGGGGCAGATACGCAGTATTTT. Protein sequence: CASIAQGADTQYF.

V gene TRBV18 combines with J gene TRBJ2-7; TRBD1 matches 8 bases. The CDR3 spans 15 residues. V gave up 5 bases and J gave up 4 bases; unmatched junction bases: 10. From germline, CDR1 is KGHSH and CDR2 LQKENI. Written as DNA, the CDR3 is TGTGCCAGCTCAGAGAAGCCGGGACAGGTTTACGAGCAGTACTTC. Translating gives CASSEKPGQVYEQYF. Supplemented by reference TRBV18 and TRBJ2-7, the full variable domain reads NAGVMQNPRHLVRRRGQEARLRCSPMKGHSHVYWYRQLPEEGLKFMVYLQKENIIDESGMPKERFSAEFPKEGPSILRIQQVVRGDSAAYFCASSEKPGQVYEQYFGPGTRLTVT.

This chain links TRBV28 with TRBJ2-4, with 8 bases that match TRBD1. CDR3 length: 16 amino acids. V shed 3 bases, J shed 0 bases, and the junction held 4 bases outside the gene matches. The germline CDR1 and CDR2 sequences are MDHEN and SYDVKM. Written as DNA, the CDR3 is TGTGCCAGCAGTTTGACAGGGGTTCTAGCCAAAAACATTCAGTACTTC. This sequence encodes CASSLTGVLAKNIQYF.

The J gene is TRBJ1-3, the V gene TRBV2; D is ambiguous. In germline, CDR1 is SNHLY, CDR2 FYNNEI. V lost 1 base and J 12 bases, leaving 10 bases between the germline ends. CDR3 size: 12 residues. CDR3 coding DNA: TGTGCCAGCAGTGAAGTCCAGACCGACATATATTTT. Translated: CASSEVQTDIYF.

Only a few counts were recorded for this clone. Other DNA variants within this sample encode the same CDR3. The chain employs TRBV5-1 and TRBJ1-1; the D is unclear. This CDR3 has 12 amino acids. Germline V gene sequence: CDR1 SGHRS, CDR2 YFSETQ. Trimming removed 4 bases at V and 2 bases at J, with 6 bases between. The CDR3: CASSPENTEAFF. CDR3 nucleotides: TGCGCCAGCAGCCCGGAAAACACTGAAGCTTTCTTT.

CDR3 nucleotides: TGTGCCAGCAGCCCCGGGCCTATAGGGACGGAACAGCCCCAGCATTTT. Its protein is CASSPGPIGTEQPQHF. The V and J genes are TRBV7-9 and TRBJ1-5; possibly TRBD1 for D (5 bases). Trimming cost V 5 bases and J 7 bases, with 21 bases left between them. Germline values: CDR1 SEHNR, CDR2 FQNEAQ (reference sequence). The CDR3 length is 16 residues.

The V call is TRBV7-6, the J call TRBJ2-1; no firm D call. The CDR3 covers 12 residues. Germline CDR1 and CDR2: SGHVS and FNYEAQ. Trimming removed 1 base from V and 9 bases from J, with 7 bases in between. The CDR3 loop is CASSLVLSEQFF. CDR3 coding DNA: TGTGCCAGCAGCTTAGTTCTTAGTGAGCAGTTCTTC.

The CDR3 region is CASSLAGAGPQHF. The DNA for the CDR3 is TGTGCCAGCAGCTTGGCAGGGGCGGGGCCCCAGCATTTT. The chain recombines TRBV5-6 with TRBJ1-5; D may be TRBD1 (6 bases). From germline, CDR1 is SGHDT and CDR2 YYEEEE. Between the trimmed V and J ends, which lost 0 bases and 9 bases, there was a span of 10 bases. CDR3 size: 13 residues.

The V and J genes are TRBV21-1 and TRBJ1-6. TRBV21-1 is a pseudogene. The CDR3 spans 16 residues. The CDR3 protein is CASSRGFGAYNSPLHF. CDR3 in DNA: TGTGCCAGCAGCCGAGGGTTCGGGGCCTATAATTCACCCCTCCACTTT.

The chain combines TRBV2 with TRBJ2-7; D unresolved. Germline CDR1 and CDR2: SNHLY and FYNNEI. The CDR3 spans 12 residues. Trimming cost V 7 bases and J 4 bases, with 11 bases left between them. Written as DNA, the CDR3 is TGTGCCAGCATTGGGGTCGGGTACGAGCAGTACTTC. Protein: CASIGVGYEQYF. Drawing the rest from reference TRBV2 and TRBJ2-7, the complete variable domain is EPEVTQTPSHQVTQMGQEVILRCVPISNHLYFYWYRQILGQKVEFLVSFYNNEISEKSEIFDDQFSVERPDGSNFTLKIRSTKLEDSAMYFCASIGVGYEQYFGPGTRLTVT.

The CDR3 reads CASSLWPPPTDTQYF. The CDR3 region has the DNA TGCGCCAGCAGCTTGTGGCCCCCACCGACAGATACGCAGTATTTT. The J gene is TRBJ2-3, the V gene TRBV5-1, with unresolved D. Germline V gives CDR1 SGHRS, CDR2 YFSETQ. With 1 base removed from V and 3 bases from J, the gap between germline ends came to 12 bases. The CDR3 has 15 residues.

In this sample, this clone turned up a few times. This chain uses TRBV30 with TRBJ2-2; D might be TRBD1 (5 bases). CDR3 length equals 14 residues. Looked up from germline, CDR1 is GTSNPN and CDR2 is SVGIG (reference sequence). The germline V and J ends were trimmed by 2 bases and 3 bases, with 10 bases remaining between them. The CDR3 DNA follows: TGTGCCTGGAGTCAGGGCCACGACACCGGGGAGCTGTTTTTT. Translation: CAWSQGHDTGELFF.

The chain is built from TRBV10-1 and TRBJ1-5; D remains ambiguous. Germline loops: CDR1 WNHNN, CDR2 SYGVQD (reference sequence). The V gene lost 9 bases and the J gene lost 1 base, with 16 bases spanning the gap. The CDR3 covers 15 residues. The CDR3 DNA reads TGCGCCAGACCTGAGCACGGTAGGAGCAATCAGCCCCAGCATTTT. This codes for CARPEHGRSNQPQHF.

The CDR3 bases are TGTGCCAACCCGACGAGTGAAGCTTTCTTT. This sequence encodes CANPTSEAFF. The chain has TRBV6-5 and TRBJ1-1; D call uncertain. CDR3 length: 10 amino acids. Trimming removed 10 bases from V and 7 bases from J, with 10 bases in between. CDR1 and CDR2 (germline): MNHEY, SVGAGI.

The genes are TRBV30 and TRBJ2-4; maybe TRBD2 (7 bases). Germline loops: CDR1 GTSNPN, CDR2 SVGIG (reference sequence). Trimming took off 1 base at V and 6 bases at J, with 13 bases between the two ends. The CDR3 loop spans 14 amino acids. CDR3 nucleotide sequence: TGTGCCTGGAGTGGCGGGGGCGCCGGAAACATTCAGTACTTC. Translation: CAWSGGGAGNIQYF.

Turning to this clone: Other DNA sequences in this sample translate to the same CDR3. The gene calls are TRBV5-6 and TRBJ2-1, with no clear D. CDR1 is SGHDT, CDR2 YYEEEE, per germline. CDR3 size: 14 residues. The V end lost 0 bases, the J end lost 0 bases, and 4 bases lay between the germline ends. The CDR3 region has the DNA TGTGCCAGCAGCTTGGGGGCCTCCTACAATGAGCAGTTCTTC. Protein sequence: CASSLGASYNEQFF.

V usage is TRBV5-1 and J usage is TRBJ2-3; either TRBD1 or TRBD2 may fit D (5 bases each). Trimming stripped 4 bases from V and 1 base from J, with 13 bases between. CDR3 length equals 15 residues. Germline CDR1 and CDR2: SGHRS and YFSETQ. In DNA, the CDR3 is TGCGCCAGCAGCCGTACACGAGGGGGCACAGATACGCAGTATTTT. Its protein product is CASSRTRGGTDTQYF.

CDR3 DNA sequence: TGTGCCAGCAGTGAAGCGGCCGGCTCCTACGAGCAGTACTTC. Protein sequence: CASSEAAGSYEQYF. The chain combines TRBV2 with TRBJ2-7; D remains unclear. The V end lost 0 bases, the J end lost 0 bases, and 6 bases lay between the germline ends. CDR1 and CDR2 from the germline V gene are SNHLY and FYNNEI. This CDR3 region has 14 residues.

DNA for the CDR3: TGTGCCTGGAGTTCGGCTAGCCCTCAAGAGACCCAGTACTTC. Its translation: CAWSSASPQETQYF. The chain carries TRBV30 and TRBJ2-5; maybe TRBD2 (5 bases). V lost 2 bases and J 2 bases, leaving 12 bases between the germline ends. The CDR3 extends over 14 amino acids. From germline, CDR1 is GTSNPN and CDR2 SVGIG (reference sequence).